This T cell receptor (beta chain) appears in the sequencing data of a study of T-cell memory formation after mild COVID-19 (dated by TCRdb to the early 2020s). Background for the entire study: TCR sequence clusters from the two donors were largely donor specific. Two young, previously healthy adult volunteers made up the cohort, one male and one female. Longitudinal TCRalpha and TCRbeta repertoire sequencing tracked T-cell clones expanding and contracting after mild COVID-19 in a couple of donors.

The run used an Illumina NovaSeq 6000. Using 5'RACE with constant-segment primers, TCRalpha and TCRbeta cDNA libraries were constructed, with sample barcodes and unique molecular identifiers added in the process. RNA was extracted from every sample with Trizol reagent. Library amplification was performed in two PCR steps, and a second sample barcode and Illumina TruSeq adapters were introduced in the second step. Sequencing of the libraries was done on an Illumina NovaSeq, producing 2 x 150 bp paired-end reads. As for the original processing: Reads were demultiplexed and collapsed into UMI-guided consensus sequences with migec v1.2.7. Using mixcr v2.1.11, UMI consensuses were aligned to TRA and TRB V and J templates and then assembled into clonotypes. A clonotype was counted as expanded or contracted only if both edgeR and NoisET called the change significant, with noise models trained on biological replicates. For edgeR calls, a false discovery rate-adjusted p below 0.01 and a log2 fold-change threshold of 1 were applied. As an exploratory analysis of dynamics, PCA with hierarchical clustering was applied to max-normalized trajectories of the 1000 most abundant clonotypes. The CD4 or CD8 phenotype of responding clones was assigned using the separately sequenced CD4+ and CD8+ repertoires. TCRdb cleaned the public reads at Q25 with fastp, built clones with MiXCR and kept in-frame beta chains. Each entry merges the rows of one CDR3 protein and shows their most common DNA and genes. These V and J calls are TCRdb output, not the study's own analysis. This sample is represented by approximately 180,000 distinct CDR3 sequences; 16% of them were singletons. Together, the top ten hold under 2.5% of the sample.

Ficoll-Paque density gradient centrifugation was used to isolate PBMCs. This clonotype was observed a handful of times. This receptor's antigen is unknown. Nothing much larger sits one base from this clone, and base qualities are not available. V loses 0 bases, J loses 3 bases, and the germline ends lie 9 bases apart. The CDR3, cysteine through phenylalanine, is 16 amino acids long. Here the CDR3 DNA is all that survives: 48 bases in frame from base 1. The CDR1 and CDR2 encoded by the germline V gene are MGHRA and YSYEKL. The research as a whole found: Contracting CD4+ clones were found mainly in CM and EM memory subsets, while CD8+ clones were enriched in EMRA. The detection of some responding clones in pre-infection memory suggests that pre-existing cross-reactive memory T cells joined the SARS-CoV-2 response. SARS-CoV-2 specificity of the second-wave clones peaking on day 37 was not confirmed. From day 15 to 85, contracting clones showed balanced CD4/CD8 phenotypes, whereas a second wave of clones that expanded from day 15 to 37 leaned towards CD4+. Only two mild cases were covered in the study, and larger cohorts including severe cases with pre-infection samples were considered necessary.

Sequencing was done on a sample of PBMCs or a T cell subset sorted from them (not recorded which). This receptor chain uses TRBV4-1 and TRBJ1-6; the D gene cannot be resolved reliably. This TCR derives from an adult woman who had mild COVID-19 (a few samples of this study predate the infection). The sample titles of this study are shuffled in the database, so cell type and time point are left out; the donor was told from shared clones. The DNA reads TGCGCCAGCAGCCAAGAGGAGGACGGCTATAATTCACCCCTCCACTTT. Its translation is CASSQEEDGYNSPLHF.